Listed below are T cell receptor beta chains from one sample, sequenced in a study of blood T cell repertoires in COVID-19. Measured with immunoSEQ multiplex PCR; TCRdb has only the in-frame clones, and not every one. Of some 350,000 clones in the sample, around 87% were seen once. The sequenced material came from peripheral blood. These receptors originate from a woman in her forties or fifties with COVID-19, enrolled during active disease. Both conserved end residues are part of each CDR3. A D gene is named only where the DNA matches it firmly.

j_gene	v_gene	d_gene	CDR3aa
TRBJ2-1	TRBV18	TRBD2	CASSQREGESNEQFF
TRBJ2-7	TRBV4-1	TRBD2	CASSLSGSTVYEQYF
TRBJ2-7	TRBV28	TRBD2	CASSRPGEGIYEQYF
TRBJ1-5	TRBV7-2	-	CASSSSQVQPQHF
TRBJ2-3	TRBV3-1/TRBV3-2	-	CASSYSRVSTDTQYF
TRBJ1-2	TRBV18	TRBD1	CATAPPVQSGTGRGGYTF
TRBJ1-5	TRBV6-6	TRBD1	CASNGQGQYSNQPQHF
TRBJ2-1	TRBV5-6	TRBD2	CASSFYGLAGAGAYNEQFF
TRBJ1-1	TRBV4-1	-	CASSQGTVITEAFF
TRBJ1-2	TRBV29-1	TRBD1	CSAGQGVYGYTF
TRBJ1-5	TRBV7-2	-	CASSLNPRYQPQHF
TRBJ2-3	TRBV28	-	CASSFLSGTDTQYF
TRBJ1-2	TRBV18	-	CASSQQALYGYTF
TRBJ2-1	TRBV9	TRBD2	CASSALGSSGRSEQFF
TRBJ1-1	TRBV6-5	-	CASRGHGNTEAFF
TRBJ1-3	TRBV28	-	CASGRRGLSSGNTIYF
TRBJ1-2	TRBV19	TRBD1	CASSTRTGIRGYGYTF
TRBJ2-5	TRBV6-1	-	CASSERGTQETQYF
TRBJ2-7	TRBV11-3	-	CASRRTATYEQYF
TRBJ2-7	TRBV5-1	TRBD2	CASTPRGTSGFDEQYF
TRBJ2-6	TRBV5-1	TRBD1	CASSTGTGGSGANVLTF
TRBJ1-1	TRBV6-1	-	CASSEGTIVEAFF
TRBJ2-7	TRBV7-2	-	CASSFRVQGEQYF
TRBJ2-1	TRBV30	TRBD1	CAWAGQVEQFF
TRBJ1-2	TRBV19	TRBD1	CASKRTGDYGYTF
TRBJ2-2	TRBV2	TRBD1	CASTDRVTGELFF
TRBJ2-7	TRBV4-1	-	CASSQGDTPNYEQYF
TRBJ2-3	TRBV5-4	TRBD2	CASSLGGTSGRYGTQYF
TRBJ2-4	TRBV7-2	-	CASSLRWGSGNIQYF
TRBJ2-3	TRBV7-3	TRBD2	CASSPTSGGVTDTQYF
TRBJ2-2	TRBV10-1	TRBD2	CASSESGRTGELFF
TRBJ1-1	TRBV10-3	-	CAISYDDRPNTEAFF
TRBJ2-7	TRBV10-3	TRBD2	CAISSTGGAYEQYF
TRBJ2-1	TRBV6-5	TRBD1	CASSSHGTGRNEQFF
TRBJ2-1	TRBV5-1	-	CASSLGGTINEQFF
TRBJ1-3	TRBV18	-	CASSPGQGNTIYF
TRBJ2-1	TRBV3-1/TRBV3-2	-	CASSQRANEQFF
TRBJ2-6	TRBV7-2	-	CASSAKGQGSSGANVLTF
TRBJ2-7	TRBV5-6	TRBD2	CASSLFAGAGDEQYF
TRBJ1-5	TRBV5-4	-	CASSLPGSNQPQHF
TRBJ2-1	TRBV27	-	CASTTMNMNEQFF
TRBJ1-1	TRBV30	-	CAWFRGALADTEAFF
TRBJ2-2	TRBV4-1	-	CASSQVATGELFF
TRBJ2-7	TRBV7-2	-	CASSLPAGISYEQYF
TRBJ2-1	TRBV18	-	CASSPLSQGGHSYNEQFF